This TCR beta chain is drawn from a study of molecular identifiers for immune sequencing clone quantification. Concerning this clonotype itself: At one boundary the junction diverges from the germline segment, which might be a read error.

In preparing bulk TCR libraries, previously described methods and listed TCR primers were used. TCRdb analysed the PCR reads with MiXCR anew, one entry per CDR3 protein. There are about 98,000 distinct CDR3 sequences in the sample; 35% occur only once, and over 8% lies in the top ten. Sorting selected naive CD8 T cells with a CD8+CD4-CCR7+CD45RA+ phenotype. This CDR3 spans 13 amino acids. In germline, CDR1 is SEHNR, CDR2 FQNEAQ (reference sequence). The chain links TRBV7-9 to TRBJ2-3; no firm D call. The receptor comes from a human donor in good health. Some libraries in this study had Jurkat cell RNA spiked in. The sequenced material came from naive CD8+ T cells from blood, with Jurkat cell RNA spiked in. The sample's subset: FACS-sorted CD8+CD4-CCR7+CD45RA+ naive T cells. CDR3 DNA: TGTGCCAGCAGCTTACTCATAATGGATACGCAGAATTTT. This gives the protein CASSLLIMDTQNF.